The T cell receptor (beta chain) described here comes from a study of cytomegalovirus exposure and HLA in healthy donors. V was clipped by 4 bases and J by 3 bases; unmatched bases: 10. The CDR3 is 16 amino acids. Germline loops: CDR1 SEHNR, CDR2 FQNEAQ (reference sequence). As regards this clone: Its antigen is not known.

Sequencing used immunoSEQ multiplex PCR; TCRdb keeps in-frame clones, though not all of them. The data show approximately 120,000 clones, around 90% seen once. Study-wide points: Cytomegalovirus status was reportedly diagnosed by the classifier with high sensitivity and specificity.

The TCR originated in a woman under 30 in good health and CMV-seronegative. This sequence joins TRBV7-9 and TRBJ2-7; 9 nucleotides match TRBD2. Material: PBMCs. The CDR3 DNA reads TGTGCCAGCAGCTCCTACCGAACAGCGGGAGGCTACGAGCAGTACTTC. Protein sequence: CASSSYRTAGGYEQYF.